This TCR beta chain was sequenced in a study of T cell responses to AZD1222 COVID-19 vaccine. The method was immunoSEQ multiplex PCR; TCRdb's version includes in-frame clones alone and lacks a portion of them. The data hold roughly 150,000 clones, with roughly 89% observed a single time. Second-dose recipients at about 4 or about 12 weeks were treated as one pooled group. Study results and caveats: Just six AZD1222 recipients were seropositive at baseline. Two AZD1222 administrations were followed by greater Spike-specific TCR breadth and depth. A mostly white British donor set with more females was recruited, and clonal diversity was possibly underestimated.

On this clone: No antigen is known for it.

The sequence derives from an adult who received the AZD1222 COVID-19 vaccine. This sample comprised peripheral blood, obtained 28 days after the second AZD1222 dose.

CDR3 sequence (DNA): TGCAGTGCTATGGGAGCCTACGAGCAGTACTTC. Encoded protein: CSAMGAYEQYF. J is TRBJ2-7 and V is TRBV20-1; D is perhaps TRBD2 (5 bases). The CDR3 extends over 11 amino acids. The germline CDR1 and CDR2 sequences are DFQATT and SNEGSKA (reference sequence). V lost 4 bases to trimming and J lost 2 bases, with 6 bases between them.